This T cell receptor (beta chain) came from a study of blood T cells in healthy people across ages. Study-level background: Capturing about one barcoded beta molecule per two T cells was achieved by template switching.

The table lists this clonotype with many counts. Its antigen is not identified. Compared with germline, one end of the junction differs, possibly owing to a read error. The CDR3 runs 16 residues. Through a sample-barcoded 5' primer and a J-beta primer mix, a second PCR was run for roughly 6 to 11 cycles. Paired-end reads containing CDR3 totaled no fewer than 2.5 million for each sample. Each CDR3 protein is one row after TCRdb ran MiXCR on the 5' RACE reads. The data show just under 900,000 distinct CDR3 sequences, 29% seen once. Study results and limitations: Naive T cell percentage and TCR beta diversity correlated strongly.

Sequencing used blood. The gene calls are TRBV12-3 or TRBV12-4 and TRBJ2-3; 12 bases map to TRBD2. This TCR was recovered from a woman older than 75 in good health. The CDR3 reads CASSFLAGGRTDTQYF. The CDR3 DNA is TGCGCCAGCAGCTTCCTAGCGGGGGGGCGAACAGATACGCAGTATTTT.